This T cell receptor beta chain emerged from a study of technical replicates of blood from a handful of donors. The germline V gene encodes CDR1 SGHVS and CDR2 FQNEAQ. Losses at the gene ends were 2 bases for V and 6 bases for J; bases not matched to a gene: 4. The CDR3 totals 15 residues. Profiled with immunoSEQ multiplex PCR; TCRdb holds only in-frame clones, not every one. Of some 69,000 clones listed, 80% to 90% are singletons. The sequence was obtained from a human donor in good health. Some clones in this sample may be carry-over from other donors' samples. The chain uses TRBV7-8 and TRBJ2-2; 9 nucleotides align to TRBD2. The specimen sequenced was PBMCs. CDR3 region: CASSLSGGRSGELFF. CDR3 coding DNA: TGTGCCAGCAGCTTAAGCGGGGGGCGGTCCGGGGAGCTGTTTTTT.